This TCR beta chain was captured by sequencing in a study of blood T cell repertoires in COVID-19. The assay was immunoSEQ multiplex PCR, and TCRdb's table has in-frame clones only and misses some. The profile shows about 38,000 clones, about 90% of them singletons. Trimming cost V 5 bases and J 9 bases, with 22 bases left between them. CDR1 and CDR2 (germline): LNHDA, SQIVND (reference sequence). This CDR3 is built from 15 residues. The material sequenced was peripheral blood. The chain has TRBV19 and TRBJ2-5; possible D gene TRBD2, 6 bases. This clonotype was sampled from a man in his 60s with active or convalescent COVID-19. Here the CDR3 reads CASSARGSRGPAQYF. For the CDR3, the DNA is TGTGCCAGTAGTGCCAGAGGTTCGCGGGGTCCCGCCCAGTACTTC.